The next 17 T cell receptor beta chains were all read from a single sample in a study of T cell responses to AZD1222 COVID-19 vaccine. Repertoires were generated with immunoSEQ multiplex PCR, while TCRdb's copy carries only in-frame clones and drops some. Here the sample spans about 50,000 clones, approximately 88% being singletons. The sequencing here drew on peripheral blood, taken on day 0 of AZD1222 vaccination. These receptors were obtained from an adult in good health.

The chain is built from TRBV30 and TRBJ2-1; TRBD2 might be the D (5 bases). This CDR3 region has 15 residues. The germline V gene has CDR1 GTSNPN and CDR2 SVGIG (reference sequence). The V and J ends lost 3 bases and 9 bases respectively, with 21 bases between them. The DNA of the CDR3 is TGTGCCTGGAGGAGCACTAGGATCGGTCGGAGTGAGCAGTTCTTC. Translating it yields CAWRSTRIGRSEQFF.

The CDR3 reads CASSRDLAGNEQFF. Here the CDR3 DNA reads TGCGCCAGCAGCCGGGATCTAGCGGGCAATGAGCAGTTCTTC. J is TRBJ2-1 and V is TRBV10-1, with 8 bases that match TRBD2. Germline CDR1 and CDR2: WNHNN and SYGVQD (reference sequence). Losses at the gene ends were 6 bases for V and 6 bases for J; bases not matched to a gene: 7. The CDR3 is 14 amino acids.

The chain recombines TRBV4-3 with TRBJ2-3; 10 positions match TRBD2. Trimming removed 0 bases from V and 5 bases from J; junction bases left unmatched: 11. The CDR3 sequence is 18 residues long. The V gene's germline CDR1 is LGHNA and CDR2 YSLEER. Here the CDR3 DNA reads TGCGCCAGCAGCCAAGAAGTAACTAGCGGGGCCCTAGGAGATACGCAGTATTTT. Amino acids: CASSQEVTSGALGDTQYF.

V usage is TRBV6-5 and J usage is TRBJ1-1; 7 bases line up with TRBD1. Germline CDR1 and CDR2: MNHEY and SVGAGI. V was clipped by 5 bases and J by 3 bases; unmatched bases: 3. CDR3 length: 13 amino acids. CDR3 sequence reads: CASSRGTDTEAFF. CDR3 coding DNA: TGTGCCAGCAGTCGAGGGACAGACACTGAAGCTTTCTTT.

V is TRBV10-2 and J is TRBJ2-2; the match to TRBD2 covers 9 bases. Germline V gives CDR1 WSHSY, CDR2 SAAADI. V was clipped by 4 bases and J by 7 bases; unmatched bases: 7. The CDR3 is 15 amino acids. CDR3 amino acids: CASSGAGGPNGELFF. The CDR3 nucleotides read TGCGCCAGCAGTGGGGCGGGAGGGCCGAACGGGGAGCTGTTTTTT.

This chain connects TRBV3-1 (or the pseudogene TRBV3-2) to TRBJ1-2; D unresolved. CDR3 length equals 14 residues. Germline loops: CDR1 LGHDT, CDR2 YNNKEL (reference sequence). V was clipped by 0 bases and J by 4 bases, with 9 bases between them. CDR3 sequence: CASSQDRFSYGYTF. In DNA, the CDR3 is TGTGCCAGCAGCCAAGACCGGTTTAGCTATGGCTACACCTTC.

The CDR3, as DNA: TGTGCCAGCAGACCCGAGTGGGGTGAGCAGTTCTTC. Translated, it gives CASRPEWGEQFF. The chain couples TRBV7-2 to TRBJ2-1; D remains unclear. This CDR3 has 12 residues. V was trimmed by 6 bases and J by 9 bases, leaving 12 bases between them. In germline, CDR1 is SGHTA, CDR2 FQGNSA.

The chain carries TRBV7-2 and TRBJ2-1; D may match TRBD1 or TRBD2 (6 bases each). V was shortened by 2 bases and J by 9 bases, with 11 bases between the two germline ends. Germline V gene data show CDR1 as SGHTA and CDR2 as FQGNSA. This CDR3 has 13 amino acids. In nucleotides, the CDR3 is TGTGCCAGCAGCTTAATAGGGGGGATTGAGCAGTTCTTC. Its translation: CASSLIGGIEQFF.

This chain links TRBV27 with TRBJ1-2; D gene uncertain. Trimming took off 3 bases at V and 4 bases at J, with 15 bases between the two ends. CDR1 and CDR2 from the germline V gene are MNHEY and SMNVEV (reference sequence). This CDR3 contains 15 residues. The DNA for the CDR3 is TGTGCCAGCAGTTTTAGGTCGCGGGCTGCCTATGGCTACACCTTC. This translates into CASSFRSRAAYGYTF.

The chain has TRBV19 and TRBJ1-2; TRBD1 aligns across 11 bases. From germline, CDR1 is LNHDA and CDR2 SQIVND (reference sequence). V dropped 6 bases and J dropped 7; count of bases not matched to a gene: 7. This CDR3 contains 14 residues. The DNA of the CDR3 is TGTGCCAGTAGCCCCGGACAGGGGGCGATTGGCTACACCTTC. This encodes CASSPGQGAIGYTF.

The CDR3 loop is CATSGKGSGNTIYF. The CDR3 DNA reads as TGTGCCACCAGTGGGAAGGGGTCTGGAAACACCATATATTTT. The rearrangement joins TRBV24-1 to TRBJ1-3, with D tentatively TRBD1 (5 bases). This CDR3 comprises 14 residues. The V gene lost 5 bases and the J gene lost 1 base, with 8 bases spanning the gap. Germline V CDR1 and CDR2: KGHDR, SFDVKD.

The chain employs TRBV19 and TRBJ2-7, with D tentatively TRBD1 (6 bases). Per germline, CDR1 LNHDA and CDR2 SQIVND (reference sequence). Trimming removed 6 bases at V and 11 bases at J, with 20 bases between. The CDR3 contains 13 residues. CDR3 residues: CASSSERGHGEYF. In nucleotides, the CDR3 is TGTGCCAGTAGCAGCGAGAGGGGACACGGCGAGTACTTC. Combining the CDR3 with reference TRBV19 and TRBJ2-7 gives the whole variable domain DGGITQSPKYLFRKEGQNVTLSCEQNLNHDAMYWYRQDPGQGLRLIYYSQIVNDFQKGDIAEGYSVSREKKESFPLTVTSAQKNPTAFYLCASSSERGHGEYFGPGTRLTVT.

V usage is TRBV4-2 and J usage is TRBJ2-1, with TRBD2 matching 11 bases. The CDR3 sequence is 17 residues long. With 4 bases clipped from V and 6 bases from J, the junction kept 11 bases outside the gene matches. The germline CDR1 and CDR2 sequences are LGHNA and YNFKEQ. The CDR3 spells CASSRPPAGTSGNEQFF. In DNA form, the CDR3 reads TGTGCCAGCAGCCGACCCCCGGCCGGGACTAGCGGCAATGAGCAGTTCTTC.

This sequence joins TRBV28 and TRBJ2-4; 8 bases align to TRBD1. Per germline, CDR1 MDHEN and CDR2 SYDVKM. Unmatched junction bases numbered 5, after V lost 4 bases and J lost 6 bases. This CDR3 region has 14 residues. In DNA, the CDR3 is TGTGCCAGCAGTTCGCCCGGACAGGGAAACATTCAGTACTTC. Translation: CASSSPGQGNIQYF.

The chain uses TRBV10-3 and TRBJ1-1; D possibly corresponds to TRBD1 (5 bases). This CDR3 is 16 amino acids long. Germline CDR1 ENHRY, CDR2 SYGVKD. V was trimmed by 0 bases and J by 0 bases, leaving 11 bases between them. As DNA, the CDR3 is TGTGCCATCAGTGAGTCGGGACTTCTCTTGAACACTGAAGCTTTCTTT. Amino acids: CAISESGLLLNTEAFF.

This chain connects TRBV6-5 to TRBJ2-2, with a weak D call TRBD2 (5 bases). Per germline, CDR1 MNHEY and CDR2 SVGAGI. The CDR3 has 15 amino acids. Trimming shortened V by 7 bases and J by 5 bases, and 17 bases separated the two germline ends. This CDR3 is CASNLDSTGTGELFF. The CDR3 nucleotides are TGTGCCAGCAACCTGGACTCGACTGGAACCGGGGAGCTGTTTTTT.

This clone was recorded once. V and J are TRBV7-9 and TRBJ1-2; D ambiguous. V dropped 5 bases and J dropped 8 bases, with 15 bases sitting between them. Germline V gives CDR1 SEHNR, CDR2 FQNEAQ (reference sequence). The CDR3 is made up of 13 amino acids. CDR3 residues: CASSLVPVGGYTF. CDR3 coding DNA: TGTGCCAGCAGCCTCGTCCCCGTAGGCGGCTACACCTTC.